This T cell receptor beta chain was sequenced for a study of T cells in Graves' hyperthyroidism and ophthalmopathy. In this sample, this clonotype turned up many times. The source material, RNA transcripts, was used to amplify TCR beta CDR3 regions. Initially, a first-round RT-PCR of the TCR CDR3 employed the HTBI primer set. TCRdb redid the calling of the multiplex PCR reads with MiXCR, one entry per CDR3 protein. Of a few hundred thousand distinct CDR3 sequences listed, roughly 22% are singletons. Exclusion followed for patients with uncontrolled infection, other autoimmune disease, pregnancy or lactation. Isolation of PBMCs was performed on around 9.7 ml fresh peripheral blood. CDR3 length equals 17 residues. Trimming removed 6 bases from V and 0 bases from J; junction bases left unmatched: 10. Per the germline V gene, CDR1 is DFQATT and CDR2 is SNEGSKA (reference sequence).

The specimen was blood. V is TRBV20-1 and J is TRBJ2-1, with 11 bases aligning to TRBD2. The sequence derives from a woman in her 70s with Graves' ophthalmopathy. CDR3 protein: CSASGLAGHSSYNEQFF. In DNA form, the CDR3 reads TGCAGTGCCAGTGGACTAGCGGGCCACAGCTCCTACAATGAGCAGTTCTTC.